The clone carrying this T cell receptor beta chain showed up just a few times. What it recognizes is unknown. Trimming took 1 base from V and 2 from J, leaving 15 bases between them. The germline V gene has CDR1 MNHNS and CDR2 SASEGT. There are 17 residues in the CDR3. The PCR was carried out with 60 Vbeta primers and 13 Jbeta primers. The data were produced by immunoSEQ multiplex PCR, yet TCRdb's version contains in-frame clones alone and is incomplete. There are some 160,000 clones in the sample; almost 80% occur only once, and about 1.5% lies in the top ten. The data were obtained in a study of cytomegalovirus exposure and HLA in healthy donors. Study-wide results and limits: As a later analysis revealed, the rate of TCR association differed by HLA locus, with DRB1 most and HLA-C fewest. The productive fraction for most TCR beta V segments was about 87% or about 30% in an earlier analysis. A few chains tied to CMV proved CMV antigen-specific in vitro. As a later analysis revealed, most CMV-associated TCR beta chains appeared HLA-restricted.

Source material: PBMCs. This chain uses TRBV6-1 with TRBJ1-3; the D is unclear. The clonotype comes from a male donor in good health and CMV-seronegative. The CDR3 DNA is TGTGCCAGCAGTGAAGGGAGGTTGGGCAGTCCTGGAAACACCATATATTTT. Its protein is CASSEGRLGSPGNTIYF.